Below, 8 T cell receptor beta chains from the same sample are listed, as sequenced in a study of blood T cell repertoires in COVID-19. Assay used: immunoSEQ multiplex PCR; TCRdb lists only in-frame clones, some missing. The data show roughly 410,000 clones, about 87% seen once. Sequencing was done on a sample of peripheral blood. The receptors shown here come from a woman aged 55-70 years with COVID-19, enrolled during active disease.

The chain uses TRBV3-1 (or the pseudogene TRBV3-2) and TRBJ2-5, with TRBD2 matching 10 bases. Germline V gene data show CDR1 as LGHDT and CDR2 as YNNKEL (reference sequence). Losses at the gene ends were 5 bases for V and 2 bases for J; bases not matched to a gene: 14. CDR3 length: 18 amino acids. The CDR3, as DNA: TGTGCCAGCAGCTCCCCAAGCGGGGGGGCCGCCGTTCAAGAGACCCAGTACTTC. Its translation is CASSSPSGGAAVQETQYF.

The chain employs TRBV3-1 (or the pseudogene TRBV3-2) and TRBJ2-3; a possible D gene is TRBD1 (6 bases). The V gene lost 3 bases and the J gene lost 6 bases, with 19 bases spanning the gap. The CDR3 is made up of 16 amino acids. Germline CDR1 and CDR2: LGHDT and YNNKEL (reference sequence). The CDR3, as DNA: TGTGCCAGCAGCCAGCCGGGGCAGGGGAAAACGGATACGCAGTATTTT. Its protein product is CASSQPGQGKTDTQYF.

This clone was seen at least ten times. This chain connects TRBV5-1 to TRBJ2-5, with D possibly matching TRBD2 (6 bases). V lost 4 bases, J lost 5 bases, and 18 bases lay in between. The CDR3 has 15 amino acids. Germline V CDR1 and CDR2: SGHRS, YFSETQ. The CDR3 bases are TGCGCCAGCAGCACACCGGGTCCCGGAGGGGAGACCCAGTACTTC. Translating gives CASSTPGPGGETQYF.

This rearrangement joins TRBV2 to TRBJ2-3; the D is unclear. The ends were cut back, 1 base at V and 4 bases at J, with 12 bases in the middle. This CDR3 comprises 15 residues. CDR1 is SNHLY and CDR2 is FYNNEI in the germline V gene. In DNA, the CDR3 is TGTGCCAGCAGTGAAGGTTTTGGCGGCGCAGATACGCAGTATTTT. Translated: CASSEGFGGADTQYF.

This chain joins TRBV5-6 and TRBJ1-2; 10 bases fit TRBD1. CDR3 length: 14 residues. Trimming removed 5 bases from V and 5 bases from J; junction bases left unmatched: 6. Germline lookup yields CDR1 SGHDT and CDR2 YYEEEE. Here the CDR3 DNA reads TGTGCCAGCAGTTTTCCGGGACAGGGGTATGGCTACACCTTC. This translates into CASSFPGQGYGYTF.

The chain uses TRBV27 and TRBJ2-7; the match to TRBD2 covers 13 bases. This CDR3 has 14 residues. In germline, CDR1 is MNHEY, CDR2 SMNVEV (reference sequence). The V segment lost 5 bases and the J segment 6 bases; nucleotides outside the gene matches: 4. The CDR3 region is CASSPLAGGREQYF. CDR3 nucleotides: TGTGCCAGCAGTCCACTAGCGGGGGGGCGCGAGCAGTACTTC.

J is TRBJ1-6 and V is TRBV3-1 (or the pseudogene TRBV3-2); TRBD1 aligns across 7 bases. Looked up from germline, CDR1 is LGHDT and CDR2 is YNNKEL (reference sequence). The CDR3 is 15 amino acids. The trim removed 0 bases at V and 10 bases at J, leaving 6 bases unmatched. The CDR3 DNA sequence: TGTGCCAGCAGCCAAGAGCCAGGGGGAAGGTCACCCCTCCACTTT. It codes for CASSQEPGGRSPLHF.

This rearrangement joins TRBV27 to TRBJ2-3, with 9 bases identical to TRBD2. V dropped 2 bases and J dropped 1; count of bases not matched to a gene: 13. The germline V gene encodes CDR1 MNHEY and CDR2 SMNVEV (reference sequence). This CDR3 is 19 amino acids long. The CDR3 loop is CASSLVGGSGGLGTDTQYF. In DNA form, the CDR3 reads TGTGCCAGCAGTTTAGTAGGAGGTAGCGGGGGTCTAGGCACAGATACGCAGTATTTT.